This T cell receptor (beta chain) was recovered during a study of neurological immune-mediated disorders. The unsorted libraries had their origin in 2 million PBMCs stored at -80 C. This CDR3 contains 16 residues. The germline V gene encodes CDR1 SGHDT and CDR2 YYEEEE. Trimming pared 0 bases from V and 4 bases from J, leaving 16 bases between. Study-level points and caveats: Patients with HTLV-1-associated myelopathy had the highest level of TCR clonal expansion, whereas patients with multiple sclerosis had the lowest level, falling beneath the level found in healthy controls.

TCRdb re-called the 5' RACE reads with MiXCR, one entry per CDR3 protein. The table includes tens of thousands of distinct CDR3 sequences, about 13% detected once. This clonotype has ten or more counts. Its target is unknown. The chain joins TRBV5-6 to TRBJ1-2; the D gene is possibly TRBD1 (5 bases). This clonotype was obtained from a woman in her fifties or sixties with HTLV-1-associated myelopathy (HAM/TSP). What was sequenced was PBMCs. Here the CDR3 DNA reads TGTGCCAGCAGCTTGGGGGACCGCTCGGCGGGCTATGGCTACACCTTC. Amino acids: CASSLGDRSAGYGYTF.